Below are 13 T cell receptor beta chains sequenced from a single sample in a study of cytomegalovirus exposure and HLA in healthy donors. The PCR contained 60 Vbeta and 13 Jbeta primers. The protocol was immunoSEQ multiplex PCR, while the TCRdb copy is restricted to in-frame clones and leaves out a portion. The table shows about 110,000 clones, with around 68% occurring only once. The sequenced sample consisted of PBMCs. The receptors shown here come from a woman aged 40 to 50 in good health and CMV-seropositive.

The chain is built from TRBV5-1 and TRBJ1-1, with unresolved D. This CDR3 is built from 13 residues. Germline CDR1 is SGHRS and CDR2 is YFSETQ. Trimming shortened V by 4 bases and J by 8 bases, and 15 bases separated the two germline ends. This CDR3 reads CASSLQGGGEAFF. The CDR3, as DNA: TGCGCCAGCAGCCTTCAAGGAGGTGGAGAAGCTTTCTTT.

The chain recombines TRBV2 with TRBJ1-5; the D gene is possibly TRBD1 (6 bases). V was clipped by 6 bases and J by 2 bases, with 14 bases between them. CDR3 length equals 15 residues. Germline CDR1 SNHLY, CDR2 FYNNEI. The CDR3: CASRPNTGRNQPQHF. As DNA, the CDR3 is TGTGCCAGCAGGCCGAACACAGGGCGCAATCAGCCCCAGCATTTT.

The chain recombines TRBV5-1 with TRBJ2-2, with 8 bases identical to TRBD2. The germline gives CDR1 SGHRS, CDR2 YFSETQ. This CDR3 is 14 amino acids long. Losses at the gene ends were 2 bases for V and 6 bases for J; bases not matched to a gene: 3. The DNA of the CDR3 is TGCGCCAGCAGCTTCCGGACTAGCCCCGGGGAGCTGTTTTTT. Translated: CASSFRTSPGELFF.

This clone was seen only once. V usage is TRBV2 and J usage is TRBJ1-6, with TRBD1 matching over 7 bases. The germline CDR1 and CDR2 sequences are SNHLY and FYNNEI. V lost 3 bases and J lost 5; bases outside the gene matches: 7. The CDR3 spans 16 residues. CDR3 residues: CASSEERQGDNSPLHF. The CDR3 DNA follows: TGTGCCAGCAGTGAGGAACGACAGGGTGATAATTCACCCCTCCACTTT.

This chain joins TRBV23-1 and TRBJ2-2, with D tentatively TRBD1 (6 bases). TRBV23-1 is given ORF status, its function remaining uncertain. Deletions cut 0 bases from V and 5 bases from J, with 10 bases between. The length of the CDR3 is 15 residues. As DNA, the CDR3 is TGCGCCAGCAGTCAATCGCCAGGGGAAACCGGGGAGCTGTTTTTT. Amino acids: CASSQSPGETGELFF.

The J gene is TRBJ2-7, the V gene TRBV21-1; the DNA was not compared with TRBD1, the D call given in the table. TRBV21-1 is given as a pseudogene. This CDR3 has 11 residues. Written as DNA, the CDR3 is TGTGCCAGCAGTCCCACCTACGAGCAGTACTTC. This translates into CASSPTYEQYF.

The rearrangement links TRBV7-2 to TRBJ2-7, with unresolved D. The V and J ends lost 4 bases and 3 bases respectively, with 13 bases between them. Germline V gene sequence: CDR1 SGHTA, CDR2 FQGNSA. This CDR3 has 14 amino acids. This CDR3 reads CASSSANYYYEQYF. CDR3 bases: TGTGCCAGCAGCTCCGCGAATTACTACTACGAGCAGTACTTC. Using reference TRBV7-2 and TRBJ2-7 for the parts outside the CDR3, the full variable domain is GAGVSQSPSNKVTEKGKDVELRCDPISGHTALYWYRQSLGQGLEFLIYFQGNSAPDKSGLPSDRFSAERTGGSVSTLTIQRTQQEDSAVYLCASSSANYYYEQYFGPGTRLTVT.

The gene calls are TRBV5-1 and TRBJ2-5, with D tentatively TRBD1 (6 bases). The CDR3 is 15 residues long. Trimming removed 4 bases at V and 4 bases at J, with 17 bases between. The germline V gene encodes CDR1 SGHRS and CDR2 YFSETQ. CDR3 residues: CASSPQGSVGETQYF. The CDR3 DNA reads TGCGCCAGCAGCCCACAGGGTTCTGTGGGAGAGACCCAGTACTTC.

On this clone: One junction end disagrees with the germline gene, perhaps due to a read error. The V gene is TRBV7-7, the J gene TRBJ2-1; TRBD2 matches 7 bases. Germline V gene data show CDR1 as SSHAT and CDR2 as FNYEAQ (reference sequence). The CDR3 totals 16 residues. CDR3 coding DNA: TGTGCTAGCAGCTTAGAGGCTCTTGGCGGGAGAGGTGAGCAGTTCTTC. Translated, it gives CASSLEALGGRGEQFF.

The chain uses TRBV19 and TRBJ2-1, with 14 bases fitting TRBD2. This CDR3 comprises 18 residues. Germline CDR1 LNHDA, CDR2 SQIVND (reference sequence). V gave up 3 bases and J gave up 8 bases; unmatched junction bases: 12. CDR3 in DNA: TGTGCCAGTAGTATCGGACTAGCGGGGGGCGCCGATTTGGATGAGCAGTTCTTC. Translated: CASSIGLAGGADLDEQFF.

The chain couples TRBV5-4 to TRBJ1-4; maybe TRBD1 (5 bases). The ends were cut back, 3 bases at V and 0 bases at J, with 9 bases in the middle. CDR3 length equals 15 residues. Germline values: CDR1 SGHNT, CDR2 YYREEE (reference sequence). In nucleotides, the CDR3 is TGTGCCAGCAGCTCCGGGGGGGCAACTAATGAAAAACTGTTTTTT. Protein: CASSSGGATNEKLFF.

This rearrangement joins TRBV5-1 to TRBJ2-3; 8 nucleotides match TRBD1. The junction had 7 bases not matched to a gene; V was cut back by 4 bases and J by 3 bases. CDR1 and CDR2 from the germline V gene are SGHRS and YFSETQ. This CDR3 contains 15 residues. The CDR3 protein is CASSRDGDRTDTQYF. The CDR3 nucleotides read TGCGCCAGCAGCCGAGACGGGGACAGGACAGATACGCAGTATTTT.

CDR3 sequence: CASSPGTSGYEQYF. CDR3 bases: TGTGCCAGCAGCCCCGGGACTAGCGGCTACGAGCAGTACTTC. The rearrangement uses TRBV6-4 and TRBJ2-7, with 11 bases aligning to TRBD2. J lost 3 bases, V lost 6 bases, and 4 bases had no gene match. Per germline, CDR1 MRHNA and CDR2 SNTAGT. The CDR3 spans 14 residues.